The clone carrying this T cell receptor beta chain was observed a single time. Its cognate antigen is unknown. Then a second PCR, running about 6 to 11 cycles, was carried out with a sample-barcoded 5' primer and a J-beta primer mix. All samples yielded 2.5 million or more CDR3-containing paired-end reads. Using its own MiXCR run on the 5' RACE reads, TCRdb lists one record per CDR3 protein. This table holds approximately 690,000 distinct CDR3 sequences, around 41% found once. This entry comes from a study of blood T cells in healthy people across ages. Study conclusions and caveats: TCR beta diversity per million T cells fell roughly linearly with age. Long-lived donors had more naive CD4+ cells and higher diversity than aged donors.

The germline CDR1 and CDR2 sequences are MNHEY and SVGEGT. Trimming removed 2 bases at V and 6 bases at J, with 14 bases between. The CDR3 has 15 amino acids. The specimen sequenced was blood. The chain is built from TRBV6-2 or TRBV6-3 and TRBJ2-1, with D unclear. The origin of this receptor is a man older than 75 in good health. The DNA of the CDR3 is TGTGCCAGCAGTTACGCTCTCGAGAGAAGCAATGAGCAGTTCTTC. Protein: CASSYALERSNEQFF.